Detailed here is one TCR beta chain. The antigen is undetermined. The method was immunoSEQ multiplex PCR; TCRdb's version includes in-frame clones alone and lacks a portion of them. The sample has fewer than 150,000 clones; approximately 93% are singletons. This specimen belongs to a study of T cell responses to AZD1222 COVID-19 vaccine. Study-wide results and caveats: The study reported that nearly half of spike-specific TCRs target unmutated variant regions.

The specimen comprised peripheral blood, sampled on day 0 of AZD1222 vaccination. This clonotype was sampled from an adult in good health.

The DNA of the CDR3 is TGTGCCAGCAGCCCCGGGGGGATCACAGATACGCAGTATTTT. Encoded protein: CASSPGGITDTQYF. This chain uses TRBV7-2 with TRBJ2-3, with TRBD2 identical over 7 bases. V was clipped by 5 bases and J by 2 bases; unmatched bases: 4. This CDR3 spans 14 amino acids. Germline V CDR1 and CDR2: SGHTA, FQGNSA. Using reference TRBV7-2 and TRBJ2-3 for the parts outside the CDR3, the full variable domain is GAGVSQSPSNKVTEKGKDVELRCDPISGHTALYWYRQSLGQGLEFLIYFQGNSAPDKSGLPSDRFSAERTGGSVSTLTIQRTQQEDSAVYLCASSPGGITDTQYFGPGTRLTVL.